Reported below is one TCR beta chain. What it binds is unknown. These data are taken from a study of T cell responses to AZD1222 COVID-19 vaccine. Study-wide findings and caveats: Only 5 or 6 people who got AZD1222 tested seropositive at baseline. Spike-specific TCR breadth and depth both grew after two AZD1222 doses.

This table comes from immunoSEQ multiplex PCR, and its TCRdb copy is limited to in-frame clones, with some not included. Here the sample spans 200,000 or so clones, around 93% being singletons. The CDR3 covers 14 residues. The germline CDR1 and CDR2 sequences are MGHRA and YSYEKL. V was cut by 10 bases and J by 7 bases, with 17 bases left in between. The input for sequencing was peripheral blood, taken on day 0 of MenACWY control vaccination. The rearrangement links TRBV4-1 to TRBJ1-6; D possibly corresponds to TRBD1 (6 bases). The clonotype originates from an adult in good health. CDR3 nucleotides: TGCGCCACAGGCAACAGGGAGAAGAATTCACCCCTCCACTTT. It translates to CATGNREKNSPLHF.